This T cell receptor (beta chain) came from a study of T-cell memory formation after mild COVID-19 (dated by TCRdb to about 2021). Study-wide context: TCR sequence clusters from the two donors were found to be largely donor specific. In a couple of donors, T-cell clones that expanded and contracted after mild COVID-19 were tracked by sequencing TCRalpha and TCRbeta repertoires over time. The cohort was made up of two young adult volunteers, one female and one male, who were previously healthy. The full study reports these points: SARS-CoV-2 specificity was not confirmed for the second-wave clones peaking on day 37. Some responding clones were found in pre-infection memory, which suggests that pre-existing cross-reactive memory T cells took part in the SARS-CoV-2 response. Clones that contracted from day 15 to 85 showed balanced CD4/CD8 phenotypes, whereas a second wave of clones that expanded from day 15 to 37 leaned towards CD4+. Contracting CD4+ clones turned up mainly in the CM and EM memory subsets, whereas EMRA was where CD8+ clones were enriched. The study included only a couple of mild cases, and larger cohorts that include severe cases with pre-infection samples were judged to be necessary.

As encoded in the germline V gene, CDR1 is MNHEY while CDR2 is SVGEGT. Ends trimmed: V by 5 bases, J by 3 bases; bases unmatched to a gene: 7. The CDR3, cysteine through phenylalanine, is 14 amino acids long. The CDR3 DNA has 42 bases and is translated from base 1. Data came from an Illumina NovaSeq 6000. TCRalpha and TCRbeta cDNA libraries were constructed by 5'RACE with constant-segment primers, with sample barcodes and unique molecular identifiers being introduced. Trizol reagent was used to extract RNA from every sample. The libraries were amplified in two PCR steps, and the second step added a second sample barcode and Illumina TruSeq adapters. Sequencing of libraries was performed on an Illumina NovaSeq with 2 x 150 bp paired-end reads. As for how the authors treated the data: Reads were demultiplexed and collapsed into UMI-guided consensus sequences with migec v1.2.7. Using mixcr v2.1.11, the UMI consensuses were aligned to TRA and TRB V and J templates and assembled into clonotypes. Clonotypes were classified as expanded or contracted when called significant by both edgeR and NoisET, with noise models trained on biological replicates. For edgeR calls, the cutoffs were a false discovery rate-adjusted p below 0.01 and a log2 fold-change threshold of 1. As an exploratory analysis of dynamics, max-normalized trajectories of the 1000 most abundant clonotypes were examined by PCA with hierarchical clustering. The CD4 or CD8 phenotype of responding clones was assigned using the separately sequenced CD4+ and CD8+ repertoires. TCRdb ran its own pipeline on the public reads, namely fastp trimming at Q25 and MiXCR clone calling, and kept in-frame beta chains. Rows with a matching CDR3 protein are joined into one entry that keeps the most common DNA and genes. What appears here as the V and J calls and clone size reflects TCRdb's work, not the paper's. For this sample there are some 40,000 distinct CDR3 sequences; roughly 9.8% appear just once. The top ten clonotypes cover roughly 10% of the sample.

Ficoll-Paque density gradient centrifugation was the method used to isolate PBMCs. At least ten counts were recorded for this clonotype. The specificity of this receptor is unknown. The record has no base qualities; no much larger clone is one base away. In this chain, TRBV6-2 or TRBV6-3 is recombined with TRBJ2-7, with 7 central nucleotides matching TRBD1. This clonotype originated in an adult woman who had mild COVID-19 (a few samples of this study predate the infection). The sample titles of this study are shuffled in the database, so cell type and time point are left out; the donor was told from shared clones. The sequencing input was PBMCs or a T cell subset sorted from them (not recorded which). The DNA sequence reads TGTGCCAGCAGTACTTGGACAGGCTTCTACGAGCAGTACTTC. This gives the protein CASSTWTGFYEQYF.